The entry below gives a single TCR beta chain sequence along with its context. The antigen is not known. This sample was included in a study of cytomegalovirus exposure and HLA in healthy donors. Overall study results and limits: Highly shared sequence variants in one cluster were likely a sequencing artifact. Further analysis was carried out later, and it showed several of the most significant clusters appearing linked to common viral pathogens.

Everyone who donated was a healthy bone marrow donor. Nominally healthy donors provided the samples, though records likely missed some immune exposures. The PCR used 60 Vbeta and 13 Jbeta primers. The repertoire was sequenced with immunoSEQ multiplex PCR; TCRdb's copy has only in-frame clones and lacks some. Of around 170,000 clones in the sample, roughly 78% were seen once. Per germline, CDR1 MNHEY and CDR2 SVGAGI. This CDR3 has 12 amino acids. Trimming pared 6 bases from V and 4 bases from J, leaving 9 bases between. The gene calls are TRBV6-5 and TRBJ1-2; no clear D. The clonotype originates from a woman between 50 and 59 years old in good health and CMV-seropositive. Sequenced: PBMCs. CDR3 bases: TGTGCCAGCAGAAGAGATCTCTATGGCTACACCTTC. Translated, it gives CASRRDLYGYTF.